The clone carrying this T cell receptor beta chain came up a few times. This sample was included in a study of blood T cells in healthy people across ages. The use of a sample-barcoded 5' primer and a J-beta primer mix characterized a second PCR of roughly 6 to 12 cycles. MiXCR was run by TCRdb on the 5' RACE reads, yielding one entry per CDR3 protein. The sample contains about 720,000 distinct CDR3 sequences, 20% to 25% of which appear only once. This CDR3 has 15 residues. Germline lookup yields CDR1 MDHEN and CDR2 SYDVKM. V was clipped by 8 bases and J by 10 bases; unmatched bases: 14. The data were also submitted as part of a second study, on T cells of mothers and their children.

Sequencing was carried out using blood. This receptor was identified in a boy under 18 in good health. This rearrangement joins TRBV28 to TRBJ2-1; 10 nucleotides line up with TRBD2. Here the CDR3 DNA reads TGTGCCAGCCTAGAGCGGGAGGGCCCGGCGTGGGAGCAGTTCTTC. Translated, it gives CASLEREGPAWEQFF.